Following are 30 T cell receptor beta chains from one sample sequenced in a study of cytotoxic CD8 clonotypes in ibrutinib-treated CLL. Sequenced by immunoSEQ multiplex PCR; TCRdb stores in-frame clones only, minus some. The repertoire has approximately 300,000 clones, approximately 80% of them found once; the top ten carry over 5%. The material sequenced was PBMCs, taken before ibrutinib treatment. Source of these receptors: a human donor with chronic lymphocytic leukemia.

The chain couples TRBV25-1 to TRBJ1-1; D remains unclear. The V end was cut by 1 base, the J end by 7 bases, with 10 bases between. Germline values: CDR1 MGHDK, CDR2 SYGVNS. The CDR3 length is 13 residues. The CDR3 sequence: CASSEFLSFEAFF. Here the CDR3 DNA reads TGTGCCAGCAGTGAATTCTTGTCGTTTGAAGCTTTCTTT.

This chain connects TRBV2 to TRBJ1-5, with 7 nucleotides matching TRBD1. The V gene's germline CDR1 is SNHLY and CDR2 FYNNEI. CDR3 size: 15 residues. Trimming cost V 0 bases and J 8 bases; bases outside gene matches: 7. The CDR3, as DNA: TGTGCCAGCAGTGAAGCCTTGACAGGGAAGGAGCCCCAGCATTTT. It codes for CASSEALTGKEPQHF.

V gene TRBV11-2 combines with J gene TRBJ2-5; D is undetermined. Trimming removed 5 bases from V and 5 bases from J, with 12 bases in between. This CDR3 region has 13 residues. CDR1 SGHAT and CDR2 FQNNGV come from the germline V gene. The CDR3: CASSLPGVETQYF. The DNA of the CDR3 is TGTGCCAGCAGCCTTCCGGGCGTGGAGACCCAGTACTTC.

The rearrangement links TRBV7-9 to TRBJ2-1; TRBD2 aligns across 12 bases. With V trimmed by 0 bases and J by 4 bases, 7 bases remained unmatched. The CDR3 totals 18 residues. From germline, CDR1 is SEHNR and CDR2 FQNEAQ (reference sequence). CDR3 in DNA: TGTGCCAGCAGCTTAGCGGCTGGACTAGCGGGGACATACAATGAGCAGTTCTTC. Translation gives CASSLAAGLAGTYNEQFF. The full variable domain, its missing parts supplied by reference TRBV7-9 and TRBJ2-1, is DTGVSQNPRHKITKRGQNVTFRCDPISEHNRLYWYRQTLGQGPEFLTYFQNEAQLEKSRLLSDRFSAERPKGSFSTLEIQRTEQGDSAMYLCASSLAAGLAGTYNEQFFGPGTRLTVL.

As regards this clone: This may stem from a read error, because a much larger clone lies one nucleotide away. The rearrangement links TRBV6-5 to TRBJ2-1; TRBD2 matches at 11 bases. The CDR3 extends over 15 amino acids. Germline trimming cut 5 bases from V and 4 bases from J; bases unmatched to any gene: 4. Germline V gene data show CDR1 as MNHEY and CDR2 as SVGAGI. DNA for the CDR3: TGTGCCAGCAGTGCCGGGACTAGCGGATACAATGAGCAGTTCTTC. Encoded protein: CASSAGTSGYNEQFF.

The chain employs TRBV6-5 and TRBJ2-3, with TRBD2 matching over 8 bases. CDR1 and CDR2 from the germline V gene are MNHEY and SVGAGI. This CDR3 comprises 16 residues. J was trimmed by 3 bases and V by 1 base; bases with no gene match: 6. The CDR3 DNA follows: TGTGCCAGCAGTTACTTAAGCGGGAGTGGAACAGATACGCAGTATTTT. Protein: CASSYLSGSGTDTQYF.

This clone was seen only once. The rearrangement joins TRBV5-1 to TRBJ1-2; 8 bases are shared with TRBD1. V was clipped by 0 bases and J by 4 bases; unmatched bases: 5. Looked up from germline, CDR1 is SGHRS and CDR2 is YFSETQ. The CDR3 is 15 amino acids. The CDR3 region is CASSLATGEGYGYTF. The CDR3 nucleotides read TGCGCCAGCAGCTTGGCGACAGGGGAGGGCTATGGCTACACCTTC. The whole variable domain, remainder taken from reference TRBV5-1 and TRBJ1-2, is KAGVTQTPRYLIKTRGQQVTLSCSPISGHRSVSWYQQTPGQGLQFLFEYFSETQRNKGNFPGRFSGRQFSNSRSEMNVSTLELGDSALYLCASSLATGEGYGYTFGSGTRLTVV.

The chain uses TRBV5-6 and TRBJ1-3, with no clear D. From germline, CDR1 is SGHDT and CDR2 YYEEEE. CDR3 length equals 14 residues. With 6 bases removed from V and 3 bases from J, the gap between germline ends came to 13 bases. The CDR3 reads CASNPTGDGNTIYF. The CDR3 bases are TGTGCCAGCAACCCAACTGGGGATGGAAACACCATATATTTT.

In DNA, the CDR3 is TGTGCTAGTGGTTGGGCCGGGCAGGGGAGCACTGAAGCTTTCTTT. Protein product: CASGWAGQGSTEAFF. The rearrangement links TRBV12-5 to TRBJ1-1, with D perhaps matching TRBD1 (6 bases). CDR3 size: 15 residues. Germline CDR1 reads LGHNT; CDR2 reads FRNRAP. V lost 4 bases, J lost 4 bases, and 16 bases lay in between.

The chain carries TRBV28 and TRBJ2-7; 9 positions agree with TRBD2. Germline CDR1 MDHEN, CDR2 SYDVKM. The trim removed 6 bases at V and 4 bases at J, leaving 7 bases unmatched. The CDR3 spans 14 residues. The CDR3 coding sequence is TGTGCCAGCAGCCAGGGACTAGCCCGATACGAGCAGTACTTC. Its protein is CASSQGLARYEQYF.

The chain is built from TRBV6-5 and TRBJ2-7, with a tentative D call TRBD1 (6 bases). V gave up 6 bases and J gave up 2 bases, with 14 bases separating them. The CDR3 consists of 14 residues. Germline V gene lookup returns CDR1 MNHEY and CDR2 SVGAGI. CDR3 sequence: CASSSGQNPYEQYF. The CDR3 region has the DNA TGTGCCAGCAGCTCCGGACAGAATCCCTACGAGCAGTACTTC.

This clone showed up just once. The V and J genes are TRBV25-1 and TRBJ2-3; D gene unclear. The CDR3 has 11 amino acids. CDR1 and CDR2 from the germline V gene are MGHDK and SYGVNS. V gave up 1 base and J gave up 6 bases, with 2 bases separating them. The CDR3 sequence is CASSEWDTQYF. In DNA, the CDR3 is TGTGCCAGCAGTGAATGGGATACGCAGTATTTT.

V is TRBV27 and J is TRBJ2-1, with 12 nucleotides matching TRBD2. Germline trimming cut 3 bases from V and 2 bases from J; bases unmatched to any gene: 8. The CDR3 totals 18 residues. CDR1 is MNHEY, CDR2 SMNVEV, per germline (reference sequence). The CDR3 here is CASSLASGRAQAYNEQFF. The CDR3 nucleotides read TGTGCCAGCAGTTTGGCTAGCGGGAGGGCTCAGGCCTACAATGAGCAGTTCTTC.

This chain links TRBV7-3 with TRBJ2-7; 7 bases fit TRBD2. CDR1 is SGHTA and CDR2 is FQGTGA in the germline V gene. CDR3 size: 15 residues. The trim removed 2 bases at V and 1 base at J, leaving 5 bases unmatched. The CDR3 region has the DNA TGTGCCAGCAGCTTATTACCTAGCGGATCCTACGAGCAGTACTTC. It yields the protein CASSLLPSGSYEQYF.

The CDR3 DNA sequence: TGTGCCAGCCGGGGGAAGCCTAACTATGGCTACACCTTC. Translating gives CASRGKPNYGYTF. The chain joins TRBV9 to TRBJ1-2; possibly TRBD1 for D (5 bases). CDR1 and CDR2 (germline): SGDLS, YYNGEE. The CDR3 spans 13 residues. The V gene lost 7 bases and the J gene lost 0 bases, with 10 bases spanning the gap.

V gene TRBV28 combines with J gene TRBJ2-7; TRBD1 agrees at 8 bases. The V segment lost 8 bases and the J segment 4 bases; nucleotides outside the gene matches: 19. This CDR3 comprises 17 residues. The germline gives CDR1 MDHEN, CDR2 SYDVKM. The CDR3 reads CASSFPTAGQGVYEQYF. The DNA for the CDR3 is TGTGCCAGCTCGTTCCCGACGGCCGGACAGGGTGTATACGAGCAGTACTTC.

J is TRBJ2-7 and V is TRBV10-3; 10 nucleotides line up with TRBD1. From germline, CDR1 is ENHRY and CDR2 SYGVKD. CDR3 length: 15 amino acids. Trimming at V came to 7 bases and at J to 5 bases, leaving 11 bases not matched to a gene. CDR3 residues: CAITPDRGRQNEQYF. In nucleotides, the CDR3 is TGTGCCATCACCCCCGACAGGGGGCGGCAGAACGAGCAGTACTTC.

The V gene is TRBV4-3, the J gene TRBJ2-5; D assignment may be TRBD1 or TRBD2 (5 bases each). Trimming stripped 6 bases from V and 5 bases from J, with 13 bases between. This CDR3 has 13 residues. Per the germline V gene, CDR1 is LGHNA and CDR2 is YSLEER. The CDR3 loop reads CASSRDPAETQYF. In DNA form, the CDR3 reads TGCGCCAGCAGTCGGGACCCCGCGGAGACCCAGTACTTC.

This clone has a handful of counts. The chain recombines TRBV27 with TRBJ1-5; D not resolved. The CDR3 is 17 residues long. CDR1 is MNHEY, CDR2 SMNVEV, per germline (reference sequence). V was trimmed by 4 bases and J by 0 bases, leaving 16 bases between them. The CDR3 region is CASSYPHATNSNQPQHF. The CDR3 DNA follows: TGTGCCAGCAGTTATCCCCACGCCACGAATAGCAATCAGCCCCAGCATTTT.

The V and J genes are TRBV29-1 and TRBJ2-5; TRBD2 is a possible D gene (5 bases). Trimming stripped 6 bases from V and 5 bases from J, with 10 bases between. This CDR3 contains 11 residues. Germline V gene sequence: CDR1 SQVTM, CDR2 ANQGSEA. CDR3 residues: CSVREVETQYF. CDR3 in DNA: TGCAGCGTCCGGGAAGTTGAGACCCAGTACTTC.

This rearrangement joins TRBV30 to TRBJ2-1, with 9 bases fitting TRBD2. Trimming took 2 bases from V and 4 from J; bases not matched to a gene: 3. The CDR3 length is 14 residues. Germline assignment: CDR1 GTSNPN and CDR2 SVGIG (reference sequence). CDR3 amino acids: CAWSRLAGYNEQFF. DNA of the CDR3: TGTGCCTGGAGTCGGCTAGCGGGGTACAATGAGCAGTTCTTC.

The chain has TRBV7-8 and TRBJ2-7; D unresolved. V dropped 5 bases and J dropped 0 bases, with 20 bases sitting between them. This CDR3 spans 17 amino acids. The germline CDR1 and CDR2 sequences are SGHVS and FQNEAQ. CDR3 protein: CASSPRTFSRSSYEQYF. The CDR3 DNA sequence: TGTGCCAGCAGCCCCCGGACGTTTAGCAGGAGCTCCTACGAGCAGTACTTC.

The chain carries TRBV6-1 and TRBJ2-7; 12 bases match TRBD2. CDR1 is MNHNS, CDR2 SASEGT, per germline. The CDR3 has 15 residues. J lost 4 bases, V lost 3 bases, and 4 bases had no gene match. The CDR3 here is CASSEPGTSGYEQYF. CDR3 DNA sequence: TGTGCCAGCAGTGAGCCCGGGACTAGCGGGTACGAGCAGTACTTC.

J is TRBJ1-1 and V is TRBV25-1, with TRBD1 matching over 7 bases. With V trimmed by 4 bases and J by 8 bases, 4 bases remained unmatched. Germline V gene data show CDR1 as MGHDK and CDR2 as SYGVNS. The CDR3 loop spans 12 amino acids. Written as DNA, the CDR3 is TGTGCCAGCAGTGTAGGGGGCGGAGAAGCTTTCTTT. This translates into CASSVGGGEAFF.

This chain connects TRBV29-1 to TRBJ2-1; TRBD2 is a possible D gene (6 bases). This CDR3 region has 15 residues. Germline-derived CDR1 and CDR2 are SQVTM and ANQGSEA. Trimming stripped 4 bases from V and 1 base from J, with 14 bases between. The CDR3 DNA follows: TGCAGCGTTGCCGGCGGGACCAATTCCTACAATGAGCAGTTCTTC. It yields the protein CSVAGGTNSYNEQFF.

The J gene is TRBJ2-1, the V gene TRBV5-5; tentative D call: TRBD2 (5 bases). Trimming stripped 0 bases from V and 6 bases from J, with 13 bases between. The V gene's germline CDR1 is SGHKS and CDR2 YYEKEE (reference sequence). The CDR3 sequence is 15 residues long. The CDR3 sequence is CASSLAAATFNEQFF. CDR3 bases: TGTGCCAGCAGCTTGGCAGCGGCAACATTCAATGAGCAGTTCTTC.

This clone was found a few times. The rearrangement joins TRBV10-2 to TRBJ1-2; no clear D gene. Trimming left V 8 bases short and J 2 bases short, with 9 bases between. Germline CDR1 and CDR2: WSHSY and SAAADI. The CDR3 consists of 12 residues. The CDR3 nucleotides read TGCGCCAGCGGAAACAGAAACTATGGCTACACCTTC. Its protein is CASGNRNYGYTF.

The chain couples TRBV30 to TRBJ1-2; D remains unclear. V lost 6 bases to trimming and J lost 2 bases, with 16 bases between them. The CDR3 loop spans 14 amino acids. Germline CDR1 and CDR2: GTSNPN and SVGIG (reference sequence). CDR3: CACLTEPKNYGYTF. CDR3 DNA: TGTGCCTGTTTAACCGAGCCGAAAAACTATGGCTACACCTTC.

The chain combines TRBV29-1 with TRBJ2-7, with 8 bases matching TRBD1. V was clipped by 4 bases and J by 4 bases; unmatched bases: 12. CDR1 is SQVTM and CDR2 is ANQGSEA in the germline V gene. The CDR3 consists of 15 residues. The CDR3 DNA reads TGCAGCGTTGCCAGGGGCACAGGGGGTAGGTACGAGCAGTACTTC. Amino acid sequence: CSVARGTGGRYEQYF.

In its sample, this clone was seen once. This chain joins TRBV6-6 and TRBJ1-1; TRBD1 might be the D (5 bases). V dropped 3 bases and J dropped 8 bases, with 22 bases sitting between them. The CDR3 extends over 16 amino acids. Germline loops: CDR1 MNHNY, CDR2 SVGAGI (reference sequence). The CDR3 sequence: CASSYNLDLRGVEAFF. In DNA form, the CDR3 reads TGTGCCAGCAGTTATAACCTCGACCTACGGGGGGTGGAAGCTTTCTTT.